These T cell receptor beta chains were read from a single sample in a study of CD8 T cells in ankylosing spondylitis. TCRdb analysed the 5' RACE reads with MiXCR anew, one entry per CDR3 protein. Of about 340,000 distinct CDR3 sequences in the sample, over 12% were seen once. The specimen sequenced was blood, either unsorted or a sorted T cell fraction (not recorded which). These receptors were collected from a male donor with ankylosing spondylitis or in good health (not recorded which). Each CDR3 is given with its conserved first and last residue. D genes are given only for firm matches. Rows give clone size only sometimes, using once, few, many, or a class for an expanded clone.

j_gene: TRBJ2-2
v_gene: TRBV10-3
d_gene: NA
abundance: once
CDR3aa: CAIGTEAGNTGELFF
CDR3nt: TGTGCCATAGGAACAGAGGCAGGAAACACCGGGGAGCTGTTTTTT

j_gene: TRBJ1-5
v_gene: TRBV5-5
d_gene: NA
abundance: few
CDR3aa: CASSLTPGSNQPQHF
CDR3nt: TGTGCCAGCAGCCTCACCCCGGGTAGCAATCAGCCCCAGCATTTT

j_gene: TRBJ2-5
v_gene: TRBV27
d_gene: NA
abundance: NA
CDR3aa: CASSFPDPTGTQYF
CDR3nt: TGTGCCAGCAGTTTCCCGGACCCCACCGGGACCCAGTACTTC

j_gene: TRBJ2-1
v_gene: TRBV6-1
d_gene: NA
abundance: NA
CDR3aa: CASSEGGSYNEQFF
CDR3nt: TGTGCCAGCAGTGAAGGGGGGAGTTACAATGAGCAGTTCTTC

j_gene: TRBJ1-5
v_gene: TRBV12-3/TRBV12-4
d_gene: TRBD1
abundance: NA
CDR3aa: CASRIDRERNQPQHF
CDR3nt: TGTGCCAGCAGGATAGACAGGGAGCGAAATCAGCCCCAGCATTTT

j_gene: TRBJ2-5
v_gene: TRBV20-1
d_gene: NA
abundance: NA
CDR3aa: CSARGRPTQYF
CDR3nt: TGCAGTGCTAGGGGGCGGCCGACCCAGTACTTC

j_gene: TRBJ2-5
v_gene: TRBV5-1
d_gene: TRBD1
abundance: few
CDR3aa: CASSLDRVGETQYF
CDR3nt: TGCGCCAGCAGCCTCGACAGGGTGGGAGAGACCCAGTACTTC

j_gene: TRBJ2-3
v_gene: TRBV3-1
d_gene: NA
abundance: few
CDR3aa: CASSRRGGVLTDTQYF
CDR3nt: TGTGCCAGCAGCCGCCGGGGCGGGGTTCTTACAGATACGCAGTATTTT

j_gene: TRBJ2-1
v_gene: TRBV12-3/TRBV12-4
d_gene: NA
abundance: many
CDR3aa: CASSRLDEQFF
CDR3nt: TGTGCCAGCAGCCGCCTCGATGAGCAGTTCTTC

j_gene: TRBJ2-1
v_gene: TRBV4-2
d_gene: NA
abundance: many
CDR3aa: CASSQDPGGPIGEQFF
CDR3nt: TGTGCCAGCAGCCAAGATCCCGGGGGCCCCATTGGTGAGCAGTTCTTC

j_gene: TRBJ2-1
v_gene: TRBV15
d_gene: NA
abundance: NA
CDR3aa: CATSRDLASSNNEQFF
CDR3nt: TGTGCCACCAGCAGAGATCTGGCTAGTTCAAACAATGAGCAGTTCTTC

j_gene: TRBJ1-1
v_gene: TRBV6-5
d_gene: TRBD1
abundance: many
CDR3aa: CASSYDRGSMNTEAFF
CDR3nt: TGTGCCAGCAGTTACGACAGGGGATCTATGAACACTGAAGCTTTCTTT

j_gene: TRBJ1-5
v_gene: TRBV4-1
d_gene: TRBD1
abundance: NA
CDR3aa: CASSQEGRGANQPQHF
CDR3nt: TGCGCCAGCAGCCAAGAGGGCAGGGGGGCCAATCAGCCCCAGCATTTT

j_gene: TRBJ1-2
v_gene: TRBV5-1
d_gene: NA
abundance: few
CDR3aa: CASRYPPGPSNYGYTF
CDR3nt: TGCGCCAGCAGATATCCACCGGGACCGTCCAACTATGGCTACACCTTC

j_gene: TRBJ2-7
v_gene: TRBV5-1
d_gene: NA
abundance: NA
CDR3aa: CASSLDSTGVVYEQYF
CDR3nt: TGCGCCAGCAGCTTGGACAGCACGGGAGTGGTCTACGAGCAGTACTTC

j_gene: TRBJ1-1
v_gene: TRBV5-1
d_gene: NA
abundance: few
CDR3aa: CASSADSLGTEAFF
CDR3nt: TGCGCCAGCAGCGCGGACAGCTTGGGCACTGAAGCTTTCTTT

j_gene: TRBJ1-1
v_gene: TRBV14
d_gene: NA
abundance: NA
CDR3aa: CASSQGYRRDMNTEAFF
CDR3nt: TGTGCCAGCAGCCAAGGGTACCGTAGGGACATGAACACTGAAGCTTTCTTT

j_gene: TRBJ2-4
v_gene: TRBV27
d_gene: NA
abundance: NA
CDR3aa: CASSSPARWAGAKNIQYF
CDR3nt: TGTGCCAGCAGTTCTCCGGCCCGATGGGCTGGTGCCAAAAACATTCAGTACTTC

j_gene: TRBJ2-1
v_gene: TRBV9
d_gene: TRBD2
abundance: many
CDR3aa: CASSVSSGRYNEQFF
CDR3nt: TGTGCCAGCAGCGTATCTAGCGGGAGATACAATGAGCAGTTCTTC

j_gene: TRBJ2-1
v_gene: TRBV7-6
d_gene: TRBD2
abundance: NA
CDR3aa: CASSLRDGRSYNEQFF
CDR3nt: TGTGCCAGCAGCCTGAGGGACGGGAGGTCCTACAATGAGCAGTTCTTC

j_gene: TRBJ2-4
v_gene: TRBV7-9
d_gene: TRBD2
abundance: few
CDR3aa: CASSAGLAVPYF
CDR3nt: TGTGCCAGCAGCGCGGGACTAGCGGTGCCTTACTTC

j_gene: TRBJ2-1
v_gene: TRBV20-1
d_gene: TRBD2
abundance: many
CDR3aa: CSARTSGRRGSDEQFF
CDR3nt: TGCAGTGCTCGGACTAGCGGGAGGAGGGGGTCGGATGAGCAGTTCTTC

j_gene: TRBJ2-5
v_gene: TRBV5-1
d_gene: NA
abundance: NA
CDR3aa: CASSLRDPEETQYF
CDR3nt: TGCGCCAGCAGCTTGAGGGACCCGGAAGAGACCCAGTACTTC

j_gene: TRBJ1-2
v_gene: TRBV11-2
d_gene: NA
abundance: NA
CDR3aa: CASRDPNDYGYTF
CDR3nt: TGTGCCAGCCGCGACCCAAATGACTATGGCTACACCTTC

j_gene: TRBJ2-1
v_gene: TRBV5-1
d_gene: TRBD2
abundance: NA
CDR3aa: CASSLYLAGGLEQFF
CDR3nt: TGCGCCAGCAGCTTGTATCTAGCGGGAGGTTTAGAGCAGTTCTTC

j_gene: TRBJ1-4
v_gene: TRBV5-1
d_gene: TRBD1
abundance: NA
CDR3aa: CASSFGQDREKLFF
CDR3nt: TGCGCCAGCAGCTTTGGACAGGATCGTGAAAAACTGTTTTTT

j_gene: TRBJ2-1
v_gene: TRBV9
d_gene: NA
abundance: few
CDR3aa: CASSVSPGTDLSNEQFF
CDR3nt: TGTGCCAGCAGCGTAAGTCCCGGGACGGACCTGAGCAATGAGCAGTTCTTC

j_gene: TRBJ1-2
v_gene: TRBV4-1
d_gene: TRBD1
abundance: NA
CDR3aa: CASSQEVQGGIGGYTF
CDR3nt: TGCGCCAGCAGCCAAGAGGTCCAGGGGGGAATTGGTGGCTACACCTTC

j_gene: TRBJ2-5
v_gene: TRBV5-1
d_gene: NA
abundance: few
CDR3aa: CASSHPGPGQTQYF
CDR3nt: TGCGCCAGCAGCCATCCGGGCCCAGGGCAGACCCAGTACTTC

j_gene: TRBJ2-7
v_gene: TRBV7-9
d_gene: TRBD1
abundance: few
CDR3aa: CASSGTRDRYEQYF
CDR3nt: TGTGCCAGCAGCGGTACCCGGGACAGGTACGAGCAGTACTTC

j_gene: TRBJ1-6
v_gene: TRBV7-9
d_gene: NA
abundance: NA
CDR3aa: CASSLSPMGNSPLHF
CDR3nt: TGTGCCAGCAGCTTAAGTCCGATGGGTAATTCACCCCTCCACTTT

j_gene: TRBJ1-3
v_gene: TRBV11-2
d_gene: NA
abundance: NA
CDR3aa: CASSLEAQVWSGNTIYF
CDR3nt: TGTGCCAGCAGCTTAGAGGCCCAGGTTTGGTCTGGAAACACCATATATTTT

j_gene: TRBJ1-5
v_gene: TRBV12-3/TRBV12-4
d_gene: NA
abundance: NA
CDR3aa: CASNRGGPRQPQHF
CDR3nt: TGTGCCAGCAATCGGGGTGGACCGCGGCAGCCCCAGCATTTT

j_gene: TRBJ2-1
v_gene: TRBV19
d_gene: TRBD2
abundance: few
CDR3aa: CASSIEGGGADNEQFF
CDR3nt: TGTGCCAGTAGTATAGAAGGCGGGGGGGCCGACAATGAGCAGTTCTTC

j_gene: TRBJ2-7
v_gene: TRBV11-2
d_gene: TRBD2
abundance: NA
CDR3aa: CASSGSGSMGAYEQYF
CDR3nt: TGTGCCAGCAGCGGTAGCGGGAGTATGGGCGCCTACGAGCAGTACTTC

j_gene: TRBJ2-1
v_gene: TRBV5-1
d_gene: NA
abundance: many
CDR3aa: CASSLGYRVENEQFF
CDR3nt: TGCGCCAGCAGCTTGGGCTACAGAGTGGAAAATGAGCAGTTCTTC

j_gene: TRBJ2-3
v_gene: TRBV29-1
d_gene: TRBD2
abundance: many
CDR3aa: CSPMGLAEASTDTQYF
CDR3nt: TGCAGCCCAATGGGACTAGCGGAGGCAAGCACAGATACGCAGTATTTT

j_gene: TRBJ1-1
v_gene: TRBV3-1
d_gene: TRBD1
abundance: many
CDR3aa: CASSHPRGHRTEAFF
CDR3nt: TGTGCCAGCAGCCACCCCAGGGGGCATAGGACTGAAGCTTTCTTT

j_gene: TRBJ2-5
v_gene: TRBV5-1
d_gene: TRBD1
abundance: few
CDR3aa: CASSRDREGQETQYF
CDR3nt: TGCGCCAGCAGCCGGGACAGGGAAGGTCAAGAGACCCAGTACTTC

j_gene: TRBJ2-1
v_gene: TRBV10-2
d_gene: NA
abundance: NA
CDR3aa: CASRTERVGEQFF
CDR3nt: TGCGCCAGCAGAACCGAACGGGTTGGCGAGCAGTTCTTC

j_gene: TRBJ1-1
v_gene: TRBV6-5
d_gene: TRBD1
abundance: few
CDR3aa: CASSYSDRGKTEAFF
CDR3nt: TGTGCCAGCAGTTACTCGGACAGGGGCAAGACTGAAGCTTTCTTT

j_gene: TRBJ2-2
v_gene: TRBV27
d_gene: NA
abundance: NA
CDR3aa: CASRTGTVNTGELFF
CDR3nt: TGTGCCAGCAGAACAGGGACGGTGAACACCGGGGAGCTGTTTTTT

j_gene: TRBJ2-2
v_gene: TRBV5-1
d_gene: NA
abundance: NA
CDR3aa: CASSLFDSQNTGELFF
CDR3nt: TGCGCCAGCAGCTTGTTTGACAGTCAGAACACCGGGGAGCTGTTTTTT

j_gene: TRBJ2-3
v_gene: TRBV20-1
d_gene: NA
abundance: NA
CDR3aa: CSASLVGRLGYADTQYF
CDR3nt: TGCAGTGCTAGTTTAGTGGGAAGACTAGGATACGCAGATACGCAGTATTTT

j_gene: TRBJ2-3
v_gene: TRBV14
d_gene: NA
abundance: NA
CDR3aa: CASSPPGSGTSQYF
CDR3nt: TGTGCCAGCAGCCCTCCGGGATCCGGGACCTCGCAGTATTTT

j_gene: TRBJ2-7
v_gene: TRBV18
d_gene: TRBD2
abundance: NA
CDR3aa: CASSPITTGGSSYEQYF
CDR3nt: TGTGCCAGCTCACCCATAACCACTGGCGGGAGCTCCTACGAGCAGTACTTC

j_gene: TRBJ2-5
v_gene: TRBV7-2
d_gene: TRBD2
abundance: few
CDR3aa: CASRMGLAGETQYF
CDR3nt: TGTGCCAGCAGGATGGGACTAGCGGGAGAGACCCAGTACTTC

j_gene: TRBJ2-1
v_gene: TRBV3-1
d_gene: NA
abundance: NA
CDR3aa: CASTARVAGNNNEQFF
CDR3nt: TGTGCCAGCACCGCCAGGGTCGCGGGAAATAACAATGAGCAGTTCTTC

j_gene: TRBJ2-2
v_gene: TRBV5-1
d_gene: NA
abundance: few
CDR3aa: CASSLRTTYTGELFF
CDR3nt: TGCGCCAGCAGCCTGCGGACTACTTACACCGGGGAGCTGTTTTTT

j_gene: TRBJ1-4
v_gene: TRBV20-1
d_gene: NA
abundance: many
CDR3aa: CSARTDNEKLFF
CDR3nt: TGCAGTGCTCGGACGGATAATGAAAAACTGTTTTTT

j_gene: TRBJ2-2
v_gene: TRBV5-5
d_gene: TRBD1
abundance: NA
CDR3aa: CASSYRGRETGELFF
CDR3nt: TGTGCCAGCAGCTACAGGGGGCGTGAGACCGGGGAGCTGTTTTTT

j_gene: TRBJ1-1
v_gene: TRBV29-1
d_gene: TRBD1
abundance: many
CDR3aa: CSVEEGGSINTEAFF
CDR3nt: TGCAGCGTTGAAGAAGGGGGCAGCATAAACACTGAAGCTTTCTTT

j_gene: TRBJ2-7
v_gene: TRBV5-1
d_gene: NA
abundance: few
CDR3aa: CASSLGQVGDEQYF
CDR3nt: TGCGCCAGCAGCTTGGGGCAGGTGGGCGACGAGCAGTACTTC

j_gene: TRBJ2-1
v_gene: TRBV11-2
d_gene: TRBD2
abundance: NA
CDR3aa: CASSTPGLAGGPSYNEQFF
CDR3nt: TGTGCCAGCAGCACACCGGGACTAGCGGGGGGGCCCTCCTACAATGAGCAGTTCTTC

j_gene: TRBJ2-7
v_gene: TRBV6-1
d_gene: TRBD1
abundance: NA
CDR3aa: CASRAQGALNEQYF
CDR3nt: TGTGCCAGCAGGGCGCAGGGGGCGCTGAACGAGCAGTACTTC

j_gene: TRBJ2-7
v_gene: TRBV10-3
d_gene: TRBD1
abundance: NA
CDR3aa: CAISAGTGGHEQYF
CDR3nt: TGTGCCATCAGTGCCGGGACAGGGGGCCACGAGCAGTACTTC

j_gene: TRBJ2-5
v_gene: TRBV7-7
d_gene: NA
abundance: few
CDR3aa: CASSLRPGAGETQYF
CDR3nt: TGTGCCAGCAGCTTAAGGCCGGGGGCCGGAGAGACCCAGTACTTC

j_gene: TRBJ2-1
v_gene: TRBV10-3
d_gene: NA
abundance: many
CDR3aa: CAISESGGRSYNEQFF
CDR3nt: TGTGCCATCAGTGAGTCAGGAGGACGCTCCTACAATGAGCAGTTCTTC

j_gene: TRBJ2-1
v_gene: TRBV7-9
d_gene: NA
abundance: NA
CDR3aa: CASSLGGAWYNEQFF
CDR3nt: TGTGCCAGCAGCTTAGGAGGGGCTTGGTACAATGAGCAGTTCTTC

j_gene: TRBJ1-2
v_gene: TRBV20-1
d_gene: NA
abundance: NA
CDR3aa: CSAPMRWGPDGYTF
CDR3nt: TGCAGTGCCCCCATGCGTTGGGGGCCCGATGGCTACACCTTC